The 19 T cell receptor beta chains in this list originate from one sample, sequenced in a study of control samples from healthy donors and cancer patients. Clones were sequenced by immunoSEQ multiplex PCR, and TCRdb holds only the in-frame ones, with some missing. This sample carries some 150,000 clones, about 91% of them seen once, and the ten largest clones take 3% to 3.5%. Sequencing input: blood. The origin of the receptors is a man aged 25 to 40 in good health.

This clone was seen once. The chain couples TRBV5-5 to TRBJ2-7; unclear D gene. The CDR3 is 13 amino acids. The V end lost 6 bases, the J end lost 0 bases, and 10 bases lay between the germline ends. Germline CDR1 and CDR2: SGHKS and YYEKEE (reference sequence). CDR3 in amino acids: CASTPLASYEQYF. The DNA for the CDR3 is TGTGCCAGCACCCCATTGGCCTCCTACGAGCAGTACTTC.

The gene calls are TRBV5-1 and TRBJ2-3, with no clear D. CDR1 is SGHRS, CDR2 YFSETQ, per germline. V was cut by 0 bases and J by 5 bases, with 16 bases left in between. The CDR3 covers 16 residues. CDR3 sequence reads: CASSLVGPMHIDTQYF. The CDR3 DNA is TGCGCCAGCAGCTTGGTCGGGCCCATGCACATAGATACGCAGTATTTT. Looking up the rest from reference TRBV5-1 and TRBJ2-3 gives the full variable domain: KAGVTQTPRYLIKTRGQQVTLSCSPISGHRSVSWYQQTPGQGLQFLFEYFSETQRNKGNFPGRFSGRQFSNSRSEMNVSTLELGDSALYLCASSLVGPMHIDTQYFGPGTRLTVL.

CDR3 DNA: TGTGCCACCAGTGATCCAACAGGGGGCTCGGTTAATGAAAAACTGTTTTTT. It specifies CATSDPTGGSVNEKLFF. The genes are TRBV24-1 and TRBJ1-4; TRBD1 aligns across 9 bases. Trimming at V came to 3 bases and at J to 4 bases, leaving 8 bases not matched to a gene. The CDR3 contains 17 residues. Germline CDR1 KGHDR, CDR2 SFDVKD.

This chain uses TRBV25-1 with TRBJ2-6; tentatively, D is TRBD1 or TRBD2 (5 bases each). The V gene's germline CDR1 is MGHDK and CDR2 SYGVNS. The V gene lost 4 bases and the J gene lost 0 bases, with 13 bases spanning the gap. The CDR3 covers 17 residues. The CDR3 DNA is TGTGCCAGCAGTGCCGATGGGACGCACTCTGGGGCCAACGTCCTGACTTTC. As protein: CASSADGTHSGANVLTF.

In this sample, this clone turned up once. The chain joins TRBV19 to TRBJ1-2, with D unclear. Germline V CDR1 and CDR2: LNHDA, SQIVND (reference sequence). V gave up 4 bases and J gave up 5 bases, with 8 bases separating them. The CDR3 consists of 12 residues. The CDR3 here is CASSKTGYGYTF. The DNA of the CDR3 is TGTGCCAGTAGTAAGACGGGATATGGCTACACCTTC.

The V gene is TRBV4-2, the J gene TRBJ2-5, with a weak D call TRBD2 (5 bases). The CDR3 covers 15 residues. Germline values: CDR1 LGHNA, CDR2 YNFKEQ. V was shortened by 0 bases and J by 9 bases, with 17 bases between the two germline ends. In nucleotides, the CDR3 is TGTGCCAGCAGCCAAGATGGTACAGTTAGGAGGTCCCAGTACTTC. As protein: CASSQDGTVRRSQYF.

The V gene is TRBV7-8, the J gene TRBJ1-2, with 7 bases aligning to TRBD1. From germline, CDR1 is SGHVS and CDR2 FQNEAQ. Trimming cost V 0 bases and J 5 bases; bases outside gene matches: 9. The CDR3 covers 16 residues. The chain's CDR3 is CASSLAVGGGGYGYTF. CDR3 bases: TGTGCCAGCAGCTTAGCGGTTGGAGGGGGCGGGTATGGCTACACCTTC. The full variable domain, with the rest looked up from reference TRBV7-8 and TRBJ1-2, is GAGVSQSPRYKVAKRGQDVALRCDPISGHVSLFWYQQALGQGPEFLTYFQNEAQLDKSGLPSDRFFAERPEGSVSTLKIQRTQQEDSAVYLCASSLAVGGGGYGYTFGSGTRLTVV.

J is TRBJ1-3 and V is TRBV30; 7 bases map to TRBD1. Trimming removed 2 bases from V and 4 bases from J; junction bases left unmatched: 2. Germline lookup yields CDR1 GTSNPN and CDR2 SVGIG (reference sequence). The CDR3 runs 13 residues. The CDR3 DNA follows: TGTGCCTGGAGTTCAGGGGGAGGAAACACCATATATTTT. Its protein product is CAWSSGGGNTIYF. The full variable domain, rest sourced from reference TRBV30 and TRBJ1-3, is SQTIHQWPATLVQPVGSPLSLECTVEGTSNPNLYWYRQAAGRGLQLLFYSVGIGQISSEVPQNLSASRPQDRQFILSSKKLLLSDSGFYLCAWSSGGGNTIYFGEGSWLTVV.

The chain has TRBV3-1 (or the pseudogene TRBV3-2) and TRBJ2-7; TRBD2 matches at 12 bases. CDR1 and CDR2 from the germline V gene are LGHDT and YNNKEL (reference sequence). V dropped 3 bases and J dropped 5; count of bases not matched to a gene: 8. This CDR3 contains 16 residues. The CDR3 sequence: CASSQPSGGAYHEQYF. CDR3 in DNA: TGTGCCAGCAGCCAGCCTAGCGGGGGGGCCTACCACGAGCAGTACTTC.

The chain is built from TRBV21-1 and TRBJ2-4; the DNA was not compared with TRBD2, the D call given in the table. TRBV21-1 corresponds to a pseudogene. This CDR3 comprises 17 residues. CDR3 sequence: CASTRGRRGASGNIQYF. The DNA for the CDR3 is TGTGCCAGCACCCGAGGGCGACGGGGAGCCAGCGGCAACATTCAGTACTTC.

J is TRBJ1-6 and V is TRBV14, with 10 bases that match TRBD1. Germline V CDR1 and CDR2: SGHDN, FVKESK. The CDR3 runs 21 residues. J was trimmed by 1 base and V by 0 bases; bases with no gene match: 12. CDR3 protein: CASSQDIGGTGVLSYNSPLHF. CDR3 DNA sequence: TGTGCCAGCAGCCAAGATATAGGAGGGACAGGGGTTTTATCCTATAATTCACCCCTCCACTTT.

The gene calls are TRBV28 and TRBJ1-1, with D tentatively TRBD1 (5 bases). The CDR3 is made up of 14 amino acids. CDR1 and CDR2 from the germline V gene are MDHEN and SYDVKM. Trimming took 4 bases from V and 5 from J, leaving 14 bases between them. CDR3: CASSSTGGRTEAFF. DNA for the CDR3: TGTGCCAGCAGTTCGACTGGGGGAAGGACTGAAGCTTTCTTT.

The chain is built from TRBV10-1 and TRBJ1-2; 9 bases are a match to TRBD1. The V gene's germline CDR1 is WNHNN and CDR2 SYGVQD (reference sequence). Trimming removed 5 bases from V and 4 bases from J; junction bases left unmatched: 2. This CDR3 is 13 amino acids long. The CDR3 here is CASSRDRVYGYTF. DNA for the CDR3: TGCGCCAGCAGTCGGGACAGGGTCTATGGCTACACCTTC.

The chain employs TRBV14 and TRBJ1-2; TRBD1 might be the D (5 bases). The CDR3 has 14 residues. Germline assignment: CDR1 SGHDN and CDR2 FVKESK. Trimming took off 5 bases at V and 6 bases at J, with 16 bases between the two ends. CDR3 residues: CASSRGPTPNGYTF. CDR3 DNA: TGTGCCAGCAGCAGGGGCCCCACTCCCAATGGCTACACCTTC.

The rearrangement links TRBV5-1 to TRBJ1-1; TRBD1 matches at 11 bases. Trimming took 4 bases from V and 5 from J; bases not matched to a gene: 7. Germline V gene sequence: CDR1 SGHRS, CDR2 YFSETQ. This CDR3 has 15 amino acids. CDR3 region: CASSLRDRGITEAFF. The DNA for the CDR3 is TGCGCCAGCAGCCTAAGGGACAGGGGGATAACTGAAGCTTTCTTT.

The chain uses TRBV27 and TRBJ1-6, with D possibly matching TRBD1 (6 bases). Germline loops: CDR1 MNHEY, CDR2 SMNVEV (reference sequence). V was trimmed by 2 bases and J by 0 bases, leaving 11 bases between them. The CDR3 sequence is 17 residues long. Written as DNA, the CDR3 is TGTGCCAGCAGTTTAGCGGGGGGCAGCTCCTATAATTCACCCCTCCACTTT. Amino acid sequence: CASSLAGGSSYNSPLHF.

The chain links TRBV9 to TRBJ1-4; tentatively, D is TRBD1 (5 bases). V was pared by 0 bases and J by 5 bases, with 11 bases between. CDR1 and CDR2 (germline): SGDLS, YYNGEE. This CDR3 has 15 residues. The CDR3 loop reads CASSVGPGNNEKLFF. The CDR3 DNA reads TGTGCCAGCAGCGTAGGTCCAGGGAACAATGAAAAACTGTTTTTT.

The chain carries TRBV10-3 and TRBJ1-3; no firm D call. Per the germline V gene, CDR1 is ENHRY and CDR2 is SYGVKD. Trimming stripped 1 base from V and 0 bases from J, with 7 bases between. The CDR3 has 15 residues. CDR3 nucleotides: TGTGCCATCAGTGAGTTAATGGGCTCTGGAAACACCATATATTTT. Translation gives CAISELMGSGNTIYF.

This sequence joins TRBV27 and TRBJ1-2; D gene unclear. Trimming shortened V by 3 bases and J by 0 bases, and 11 bases separated the two germline ends. The germline V gene has CDR1 MNHEY and CDR2 SMNVEV (reference sequence). This CDR3 is built from 15 residues. CDR3 in amino acids: CASSFGGLTNYGYTF. Here the CDR3 DNA reads TGTGCCAGCAGTTTTGGAGGGCTGACTAACTATGGCTACACCTTC.